This T cell receptor beta chain was retrieved from a study of spatial heterogeneity in lung cancer. Study as a whole: Every unique TCR and UMI combination, on average, appeared more than ten times in raw reads.

This clonotype was seen more than once but under ten times. The antigen is undetermined. Germline CDR1 MNHEY, CDR2 SVGAGI. The CDR3 runs to 15 residues. Trimming cost V 0 bases and J 1 base, with 9 bases left between them. Regarding time point: sample taken at primary tumor resection. Study results and caveats: Within tumors, counts of expanded alpha and beta TCRs tracked tumor mutation counts.

MiXCR, applied by TCRdb to the 5' RACE reads, yields one record per CDR3 protein. The sample includes roughly 4,900 distinct CDR3 sequences, around 12% of them seen just once. This sequence was found in a male donor with early-stage non-small cell lung cancer. The source was lung tumor tissue, collected at surgery. V and J are TRBV6-5 and TRBJ1-1, with TRBD1 as a possible D gene (6 bases). The CDR3 nucleotides are TGTGCCAGCAGTTACTCGAGGGGGGGGAACACTGAAGCTTTCTTT. It encodes CASSYSRGGNTEAFF.